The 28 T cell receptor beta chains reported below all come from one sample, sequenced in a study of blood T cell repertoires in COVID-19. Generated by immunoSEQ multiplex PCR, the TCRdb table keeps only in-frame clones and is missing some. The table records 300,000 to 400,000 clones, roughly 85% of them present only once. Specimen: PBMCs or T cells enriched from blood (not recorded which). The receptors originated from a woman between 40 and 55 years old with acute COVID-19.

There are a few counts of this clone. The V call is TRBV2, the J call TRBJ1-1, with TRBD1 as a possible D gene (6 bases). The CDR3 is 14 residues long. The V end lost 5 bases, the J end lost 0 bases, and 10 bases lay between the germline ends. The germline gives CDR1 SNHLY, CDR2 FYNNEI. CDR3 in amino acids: CASSSTGMNTEAFF. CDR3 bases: TGTGCCAGCAGTTCTACAGGGATGAACACTGAAGCTTTCTTT.

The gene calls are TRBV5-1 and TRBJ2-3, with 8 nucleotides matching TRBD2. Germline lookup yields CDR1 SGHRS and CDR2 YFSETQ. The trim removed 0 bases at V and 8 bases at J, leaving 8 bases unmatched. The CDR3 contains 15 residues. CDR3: CASSLDGGAGVTQYF. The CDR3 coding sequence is TGCGCCAGCAGCTTGGACGGCGGAGCGGGGGTTACGCAGTATTTT.

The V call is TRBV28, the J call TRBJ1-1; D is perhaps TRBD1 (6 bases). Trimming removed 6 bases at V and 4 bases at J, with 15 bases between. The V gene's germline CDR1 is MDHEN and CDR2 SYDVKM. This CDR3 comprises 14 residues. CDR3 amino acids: CASSTPTGFTEAFF. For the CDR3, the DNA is TGTGCCAGCAGCACCCCTACAGGGTTCACTGAAGCTTTCTTT.

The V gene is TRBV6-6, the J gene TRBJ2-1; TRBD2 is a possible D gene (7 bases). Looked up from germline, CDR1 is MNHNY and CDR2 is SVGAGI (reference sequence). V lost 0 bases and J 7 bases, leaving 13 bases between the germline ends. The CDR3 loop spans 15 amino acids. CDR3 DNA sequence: TGTGCCAGCAGTTACTCGGGGGGGCGCGGAAATGAGCAGTTCTTC. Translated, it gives CASSYSGGRGNEQFF.

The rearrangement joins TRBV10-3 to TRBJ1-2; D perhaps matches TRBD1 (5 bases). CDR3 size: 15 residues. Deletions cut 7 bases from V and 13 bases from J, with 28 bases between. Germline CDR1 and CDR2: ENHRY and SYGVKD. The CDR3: CAITREAVSGRSVTF. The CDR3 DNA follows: TGTGCCATCACGCGGGAAGCCGTGTCGGGACGATCGGTCACCTTC.

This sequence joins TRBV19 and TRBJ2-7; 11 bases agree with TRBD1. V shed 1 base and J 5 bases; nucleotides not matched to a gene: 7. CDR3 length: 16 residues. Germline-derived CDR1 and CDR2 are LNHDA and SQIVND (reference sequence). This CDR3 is CASSIASGTGGNEQYF. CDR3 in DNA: TGTGCCAGTAGTATAGCGTCCGGGACAGGGGGAAACGAGCAGTACTTC.

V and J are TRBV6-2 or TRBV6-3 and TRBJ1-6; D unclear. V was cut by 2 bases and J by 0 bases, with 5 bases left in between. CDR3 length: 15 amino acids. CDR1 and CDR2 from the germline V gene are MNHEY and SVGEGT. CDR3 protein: CASSYLVSYNSPLHF. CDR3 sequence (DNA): TGTGCCAGCAGTTACCTCGTCTCCTATAATTCACCCCTCCACTTT.

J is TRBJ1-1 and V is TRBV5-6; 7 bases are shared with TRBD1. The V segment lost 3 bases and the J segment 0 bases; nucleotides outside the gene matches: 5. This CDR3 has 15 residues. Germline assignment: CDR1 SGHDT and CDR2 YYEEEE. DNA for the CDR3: TGTGCCAGCAGCTGGGCGGACAGGATGAACACTGAAGCTTTCTTT. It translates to CASSWADRMNTEAFF.

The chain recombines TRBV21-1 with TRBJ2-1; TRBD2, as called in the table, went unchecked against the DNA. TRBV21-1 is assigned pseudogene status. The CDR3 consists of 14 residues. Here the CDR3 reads CASSTGEGYNEQFF. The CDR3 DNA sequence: TGTGCCAGCAGCACAGGGGAGGGTTACAATGAGCAGTTCTTC.

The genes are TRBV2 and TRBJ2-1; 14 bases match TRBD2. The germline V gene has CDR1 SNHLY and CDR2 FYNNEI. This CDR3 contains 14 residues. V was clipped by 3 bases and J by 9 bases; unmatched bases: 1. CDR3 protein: CASSEGTSGSEQFF. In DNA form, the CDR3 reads TGTGCCAGCAGTGAGGGGACTAGCGGGAGTGAGCAGTTCTTC.

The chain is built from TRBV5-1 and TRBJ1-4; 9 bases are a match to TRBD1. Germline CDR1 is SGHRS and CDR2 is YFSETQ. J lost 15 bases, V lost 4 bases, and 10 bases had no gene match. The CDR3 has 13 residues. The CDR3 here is CASSRERDRELFF. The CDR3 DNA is TGCGCCAGCAGCCGGGAAAGGGACAGGGAATTGTTTTTT.

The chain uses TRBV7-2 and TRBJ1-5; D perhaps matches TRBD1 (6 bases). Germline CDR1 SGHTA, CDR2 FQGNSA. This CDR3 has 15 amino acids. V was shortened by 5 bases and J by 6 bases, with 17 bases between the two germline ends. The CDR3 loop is CASSPWEGGGQPQHF. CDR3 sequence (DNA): TGTGCCAGCAGCCCGTGGGAGGGGGGAGGTCAGCCCCAGCATTTT.

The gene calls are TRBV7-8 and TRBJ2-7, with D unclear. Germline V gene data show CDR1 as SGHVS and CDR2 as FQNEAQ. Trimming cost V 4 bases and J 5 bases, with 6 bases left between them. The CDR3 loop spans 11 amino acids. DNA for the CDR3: TGTGCCAGCAGCTCCCAGAACGAGCAGTACTTC. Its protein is CASSSQNEQYF. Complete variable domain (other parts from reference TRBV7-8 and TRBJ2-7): GAGVSQSPRYKVAKRGQDVALRCDPISGHVSLFWYQQALGQGPEFLTYFQNEAQLDKSGLPSDRFFAERPEGSVSTLKIQRTQQEDSAVYLCASSSQNEQYFGPGTRLTVT.

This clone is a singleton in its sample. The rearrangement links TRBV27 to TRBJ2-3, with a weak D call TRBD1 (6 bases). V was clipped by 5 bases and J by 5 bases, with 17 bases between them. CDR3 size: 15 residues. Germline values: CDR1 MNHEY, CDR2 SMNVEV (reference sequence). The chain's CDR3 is CASSPRGTSGDTQYF. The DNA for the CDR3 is TGTGCCAGCAGTCCGAGGGGGACCTCGGGAGATACGCAGTATTTT.

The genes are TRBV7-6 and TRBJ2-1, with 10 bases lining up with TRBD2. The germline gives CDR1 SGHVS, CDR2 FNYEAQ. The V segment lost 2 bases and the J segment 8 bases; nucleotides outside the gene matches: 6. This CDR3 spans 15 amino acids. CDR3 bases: TGTGCCAGCAGCTTAAGGACTAGCGGTTGGGATGAGCAGTTCTTC. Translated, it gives CASSLRTSGWDEQFF.

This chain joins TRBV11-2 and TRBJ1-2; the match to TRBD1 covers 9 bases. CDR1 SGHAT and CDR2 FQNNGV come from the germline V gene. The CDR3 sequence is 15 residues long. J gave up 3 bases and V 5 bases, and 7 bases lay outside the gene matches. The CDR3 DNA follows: TGTGCCAGCAGCCGGGGACAGGGCTTGGACTATGGCTACACCTTC. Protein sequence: CASSRGQGLDYGYTF.

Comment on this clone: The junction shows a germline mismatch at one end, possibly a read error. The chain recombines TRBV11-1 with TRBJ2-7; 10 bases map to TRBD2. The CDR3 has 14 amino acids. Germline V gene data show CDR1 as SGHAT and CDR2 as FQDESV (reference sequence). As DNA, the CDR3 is TGTGCCAGCAGCCTAGCGGGAGTCTCCTACGAGCAGTACTTC. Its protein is CASSLAGVSYEQYF.

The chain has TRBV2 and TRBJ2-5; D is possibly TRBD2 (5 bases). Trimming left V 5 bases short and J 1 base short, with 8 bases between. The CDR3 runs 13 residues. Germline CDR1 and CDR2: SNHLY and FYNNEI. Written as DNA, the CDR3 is TGTGCCAGCAGTCGAGGGTCCCAAGAGACCCAGTACTTC. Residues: CASSRGSQETQYF.

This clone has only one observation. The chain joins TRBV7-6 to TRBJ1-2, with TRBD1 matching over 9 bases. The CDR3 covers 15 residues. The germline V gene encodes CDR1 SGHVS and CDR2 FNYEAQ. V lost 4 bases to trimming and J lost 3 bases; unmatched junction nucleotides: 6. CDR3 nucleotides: TGTGCCAGCAGCTCCGGGACAGGGAGGGACTATGGCTACACCTTC. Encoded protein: CASSSGTGRDYGYTF.

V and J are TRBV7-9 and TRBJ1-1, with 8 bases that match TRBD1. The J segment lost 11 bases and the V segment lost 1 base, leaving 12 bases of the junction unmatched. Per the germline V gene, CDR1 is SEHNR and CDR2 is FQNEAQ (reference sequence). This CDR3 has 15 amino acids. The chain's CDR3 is CASSLGGAGGAMAFF. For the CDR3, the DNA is TGTGCCAGCAGCTTAGGCGGGGCAGGGGGCGCGATGGCTTTCTTT. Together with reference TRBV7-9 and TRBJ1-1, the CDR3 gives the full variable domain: DTGVSQNPRHKITKRGQNVTFRCDPISEHNRLYWYRQTLGQGPEFLTYFQNEAQLEKSRLLSDRFSAERPKGSFSTLEIQRTEQGDSAMYLCASSLGGAGGAMAFFGQGTRLTVV.

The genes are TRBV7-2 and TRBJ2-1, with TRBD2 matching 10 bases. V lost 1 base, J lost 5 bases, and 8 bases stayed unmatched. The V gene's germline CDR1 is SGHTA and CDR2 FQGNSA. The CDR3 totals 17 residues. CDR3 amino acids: CASSLELAGVGDNEQFF. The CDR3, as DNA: TGTGCCAGCAGCTTAGAGCTAGCGGGAGTAGGGGACAATGAGCAGTTCTTC. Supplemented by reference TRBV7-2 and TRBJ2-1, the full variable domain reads GAGVSQSPSNKVTEKGKDVELRCDPISGHTALYWYRQSLGQGLEFLIYFQGNSAPDKSGLPSDRFSAERTGGSVSTLTIQRTQQEDSAVYLCASSLELAGVGDNEQFFGPGTRLTVL.

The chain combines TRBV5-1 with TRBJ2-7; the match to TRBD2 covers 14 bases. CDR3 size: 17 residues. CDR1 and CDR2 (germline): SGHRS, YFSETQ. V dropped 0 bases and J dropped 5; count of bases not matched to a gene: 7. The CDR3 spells CASSLGRTSGGRNEQYF. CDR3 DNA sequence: TGCGCCAGCAGCTTGGGACGGACTAGCGGGGGGCGGAACGAGCAGTACTTC.

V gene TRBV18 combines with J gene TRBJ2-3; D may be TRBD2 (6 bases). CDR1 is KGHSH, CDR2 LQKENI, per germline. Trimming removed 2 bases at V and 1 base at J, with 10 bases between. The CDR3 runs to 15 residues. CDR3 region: CASSPNGRGTDTQYF. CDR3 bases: TGTGCCAGCTCACCAAACGGGAGAGGCACAGATACGCAGTATTTT.

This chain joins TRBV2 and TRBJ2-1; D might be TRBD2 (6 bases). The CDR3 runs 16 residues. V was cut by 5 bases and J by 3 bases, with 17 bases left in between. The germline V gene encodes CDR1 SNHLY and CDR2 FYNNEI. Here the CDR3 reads CASSPRDSIIYNEQFF. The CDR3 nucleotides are TGTGCCAGCAGTCCCCGGGACTCGATCATCTACAATGAGCAGTTCTTC.

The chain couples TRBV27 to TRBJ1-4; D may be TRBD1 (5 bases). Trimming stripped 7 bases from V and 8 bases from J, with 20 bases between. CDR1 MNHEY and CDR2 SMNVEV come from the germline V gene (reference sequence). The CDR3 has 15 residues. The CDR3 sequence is CASTGVWGEGEKLFF. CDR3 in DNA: TGTGCCAGCACCGGGGTCTGGGGGGAAGGGGAAAAACTGTTTTTT.

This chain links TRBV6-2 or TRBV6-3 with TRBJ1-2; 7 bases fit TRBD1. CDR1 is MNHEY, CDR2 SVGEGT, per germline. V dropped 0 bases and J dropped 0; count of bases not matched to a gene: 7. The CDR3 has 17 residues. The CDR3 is CASSYSFSTGTNYGYTF. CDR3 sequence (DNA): TGTGCCAGCAGTTACTCGTTTTCGACAGGGACTAACTATGGCTACACCTTC.

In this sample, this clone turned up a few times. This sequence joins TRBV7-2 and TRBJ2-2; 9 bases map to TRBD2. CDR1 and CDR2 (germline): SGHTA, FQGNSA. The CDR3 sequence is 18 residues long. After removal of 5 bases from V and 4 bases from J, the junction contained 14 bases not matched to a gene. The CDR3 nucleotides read TGTGCCAGCAGCCTATGGTTATCTGGCGGGGGGGCCACCGGGGAGCTGTTTTTT. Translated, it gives CASSLWLSGGGATGELFF.

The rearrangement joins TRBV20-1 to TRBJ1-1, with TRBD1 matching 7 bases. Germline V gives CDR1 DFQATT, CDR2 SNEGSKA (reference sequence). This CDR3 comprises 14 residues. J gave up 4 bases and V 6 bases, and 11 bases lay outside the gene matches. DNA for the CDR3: TGCAGTGCCAGTACAGGGGCTTATGGCACTGAAGCTTTCTTT. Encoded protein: CSASTGAYGTEAFF.